The 24 T cell receptor beta chains given below trace back to one sample, sequenced in a study of vaccination effects on CD4 cells after COVID-19 (dated by TCRdb to the early 2020s). Library creation used the immunoSEQ multiplex PCR assay. TCRdb mirrors the immuneACCESS table, restricted to in-frame sequences. Some clones are absent from its copies; in checked studies, under half trace to an unresolved V gene, and the reason for the others is unknown. Recorded for this sample are 14,000 or so clones; 76% of them occurred a single time. Less than 30% of the sample rests with the top ten. To identify antigen-specific CD4+ T cell clonotypes by their expansion, the ViraFEST assay first stimulated PBMC with viral peptide pools and then applied TCR sequencing. After 10 days of culture, CD4+ T cells were isolated with the EasySep CD4+ T cell isolation kit. These receptors have no known antigen. Sequences were derived from CD4+ T cells from PBMCs cultured with HCoV-229E spike peptides, sampled before COVID-19 vaccination. Taken with the paper, the label for cell subset or site translates to: HCoV-229E spike overlapping peptide pool stimulation. The receptors stem from a human donor who received a COVID-19 vaccine.

This clone was seen a few times. CDR3: CASSLKGVDTQYF. CDR3 in DNA: TGTGCCAGCAGCTTGAAAGGGGTAGATACGCAGTATTTT. The rearrangement uses TRBV5-6 and TRBJ2-3, with a weak D call TRBD1 (5 bases). V dropped 1 base and J dropped 5 bases, with 8 bases sitting between them. CDR1 and CDR2 from the germline V gene are SGHDT and YYEEEE. The CDR3 totals 13 residues.

The chain joins TRBV28 to TRBJ1-1; 7 bases line up with TRBD1. The CDR3 consists of 13 residues. Germline CDR1 and CDR2: MDHEN and SYDVKM. The ends lost 3 bases at V and 5 bases at J; junction bases unmatched: 3. Here the CDR3 reads CASSFPGGTEAFF. The DNA for the CDR3 is TGTGCCAGCAGTTTTCCAGGGGGAACTGAAGCTTTCTTT. Full variable domain (rest looked up from reference TRBV28 and TRBJ1-1): DVKVTQSSRYLVKRTGEKVFLECVQDMDHENMFWYRQDPGLGLRLIYFSYDVKMKEKGDIPEGYSVSREKKERFSLILESASTNQTSMYLCASSFPGGTEAFFGQGTRLTVV.

The chain carries TRBV2 and TRBJ1-2; D gene ambiguous. CDR1 SNHLY and CDR2 FYNNEI come from the germline V gene. V dropped 5 bases and J dropped 3 bases, with 10 bases sitting between them. The CDR3 contains 13 residues. CDR3 region: CASSQTGYYGYTF. As DNA, the CDR3 is TGTGCCAGCAGTCAGACCGGATACTATGGCTACACCTTC.

This chain links TRBV4-2 with TRBJ1-6, with 7 bases fitting TRBD1. Germline values: CDR1 LGHNA, CDR2 YNFKEQ. The V and J ends lost 2 bases and 9 bases, in that order; junction bases with no gene match: 13. The CDR3 has 17 amino acids. CDR3 nucleotides: TGTGCCAGCAGCCAACAAACAGGGGCACGCTGGACTTCACCCCTCCACTTT. Encoded protein: CASSQQTGARWTSPLHF.

The rearrangement joins TRBV10-3 to TRBJ2-5, with 7 positions matching TRBD1. From germline, CDR1 is ENHRY and CDR2 SYGVKD. V lost 5 bases and J lost 3; bases outside the gene matches: 0. The CDR3 spans 12 residues. The CDR3 loop is CAISTGEETQYF. CDR3 nucleotides: TGTGCCATCAGTACAGGGGAAGAGACCCAGTACTTC.

The chain employs TRBV7-2 and TRBJ1-2; D uncertain. The length of the CDR3 is 12 residues. Trimming shortened V by 2 bases and J by 5 bases, and 6 bases separated the two germline ends. The germline gives CDR1 SGHTA, CDR2 FQGNSA. The chain's CDR3 is CASSLRSYGYTF. CDR3 coding DNA: TGTGCCAGCAGCTTACGGAGTTATGGCTACACCTTC.

The chain recombines TRBV9 with TRBJ2-3; D call uncertain. The CDR3 runs 11 residues. V lost 5 bases to trimming and J lost 5 bases, with 6 bases between them. CDR1 and CDR2 from the germline V gene are SGDLS and YYNGEE. DNA for the CDR3: TGTGCCAGCAGTAGAGGAGATACGCAGTATTTT. Encoded protein: CASSRGDTQYF.

This clone was counted between two and nine times. V gene TRBV12-3 or TRBV12-4 combines with J gene TRBJ1-5, with a tentative D call TRBD1 (6 bases). The ends were cut back, 6 bases at V and 6 bases at J, with 12 bases in the middle. The CDR3 covers 13 residues. CDR3 in amino acids: CASRRTVGQPQHF. Here the CDR3 DNA reads TGTGCCAGCAGACGGACAGTAGGTCAGCCCCAGCATTTT.

This chain uses TRBV5-4 with TRBJ2-1; D gene unclear. V shed 4 bases and J shed 0 bases, with 14 bases lying between them. This CDR3 contains 16 residues. Per germline, CDR1 SGHNT and CDR2 YYREEE (reference sequence). CDR3 DNA: TGTGCCAGCAGCGTTGCTTCCGTGAGCTCCTACAATGAGCAGTTCTTC. The encoded protein is CASSVASVSSYNEQFF.

CDR3: CAISDTTSGGAATQYF. The CDR3 nucleotides are TGTGCCATCAGTGATACGACTAGCGGGGGGGCGGCTACGCAGTATTTT. The V call is TRBV10-3, the J call TRBJ2-3; 14 bases fit TRBD2. Germline V lookup: CDR1 ENHRY, CDR2 SYGVKD. The CDR3 is made up of 16 amino acids. J lost 8 bases, V lost 3 bases, and 7 bases had no gene match.

This sequence joins TRBV6-4 and TRBJ2-7; D is possibly TRBD1 or TRBD2 (5 bases each). Trimming cost V 4 bases and J 5 bases, with 21 bases left between them. There are 16 residues in the CDR3. CDR1 and CDR2 from the germline V gene are MRHNA and SNTAGT. The CDR3 loop reads CASSVYRDPPRNEQYF. CDR3 in DNA: TGTGCCAGCAGTGTTTACCGGGACCCTCCTAGGAACGAGCAGTACTTC.

The chain has TRBV7-6 and TRBJ2-7; D remains ambiguous. The CDR3 contains 13 residues. Trimming removed 0 bases from V and 6 bases from J, with 9 bases in between. In germline, CDR1 is SGHVS, CDR2 FNYEAQ. The CDR3 DNA is TGTGCCAGCAGCTTAGCGTCCGGCTCCGAGCAGTACTTC. Translated: CASSLASGSEQYF.

The CDR3 here is CASHGLAGGTGELFF. In nucleotides, the CDR3 is TGTGCCAGCCATGGACTAGCGGGGGGCACCGGGGAGCTGTTTTTT. V and J are TRBV25-1 and TRBJ2-2; 14 bases are shared with TRBD2. This CDR3 has 15 amino acids. CDR1 is MGHDK, CDR2 SYGVNS, per germline. Losses at the gene ends were 8 bases for V and 4 bases for J; bases not matched to a gene: 3.

The chain uses TRBV21-1 and TRBJ2-7. TRBV21-1 is recorded as a pseudogene. The CDR3 consists of 13 residues. The CDR3 DNA reads as TGTGCCGGCTTTGAGGGGCACATCTACGAGCAGTACTTC. It specifies CAGFEGHIYEQYF.

As DNA, the CDR3 is TGTGCCACCAGTGATTTGGAGAACACTGAAGCTTTCTTT. Translating it yields CATSDLENTEAFF. The chain joins TRBV24-1 to TRBJ1-1, with no clear D. This CDR3 contains 13 residues. Trimming removed 0 bases at V and 1 base at J, with 2 bases between. The germline V gene has CDR1 KGHDR and CDR2 SFDVKD.

The V call is TRBV5-1, the J call TRBJ2-2; D call uncertain. The CDR3 is made up of 13 amino acids. Per germline, CDR1 SGHRS and CDR2 YFSETQ. The V end was cut by 4 bases, the J end by 4 bases, with 8 bases between. CDR3 DNA sequence: TGCGCCAGCAGCCTCCCTAGCACCGGGGAGCTGTTTTTT. This encodes CASSLPSTGELFF.

The chain has TRBV6-2 or TRBV6-3 and TRBJ2-7, with 7 bases fitting TRBD1. Germline-derived CDR1 and CDR2 are MNHEY and SVGEGT. The V and J ends lost 6 bases and 1 base, in that order; junction bases with no gene match: 6. This CDR3 contains 14 residues. The CDR3 protein is CASSRQGLSYEQYF. The CDR3 DNA reads TGTGCCAGCAGCAGACAGGGCTTATCCTACGAGCAGTACTTC.

The chain recombines TRBV19 with TRBJ2-3, with 7 nucleotides matching TRBD2. This CDR3 is built from 17 residues. Germline V gene lookup returns CDR1 LNHDA and CDR2 SQIVND (reference sequence). V gave up 5 bases and J gave up 2 bases; unmatched junction bases: 13. CDR3 sequence: CASSVRSSGVYTDTQYF. CDR3 DNA: TGTGCCAGTAGTGTACGATCTAGCGGAGTCTACACAGATACGCAGTATTTT.

The chain joins TRBV2 to TRBJ1-2; weak D call: TRBD1 (5 bases). V shed 7 bases and J shed 4 bases, with 10 bases lying between them. CDR3 length: 12 residues. Germline V gene data show CDR1 as SNHLY and CDR2 as FYNNEI. CDR3 sequence: CASTRDLYGYTF. CDR3 DNA: TGTGCCAGCACCCGGGACCTCTATGGCTACACCTTC.

The chain couples TRBV4-1 to TRBJ2-2; D perhaps matches TRBD2 (5 bases). Trimming shortened V by 0 bases and J by 6 bases, and 11 bases separated the two germline ends. Per the germline V gene, CDR1 is MGHRA and CDR2 is YSYEKL. This CDR3 spans 15 amino acids. Here the CDR3 DNA reads TGCGCCAGCAGCCAAGATAACAGCGGCCCCGGGGAGCTGTTTTTT. It yields the protein CASSQDNSGPGELFF.

J is TRBJ2-7 and V is TRBV7-9, with D possibly TRBD1 on 7 matching bases. Germline assignment: CDR1 SEHNR and CDR2 FQNEAQ (reference sequence). Trimming shortened V by 4 bases and J by 3 bases, and 13 bases separated the two germline ends. There are 14 residues in the CDR3. The CDR3 region has the DNA TGTGCCAGCAGCTCCGCGGGACAGATCTACGAGCAGTACTTC. Its translation: CASSSAGQIYEQYF. Using reference TRBV7-9 and TRBJ2-7 for the parts outside the CDR3, the full variable domain is DTGVSQNPRHKITKRGQNVTFRCDPISEHNRLYWYRQTLGQGPEFLTYFQNEAQLEKSRLLSDRFSAERPKGSFSTLEIQRTEQGDSAMYLCASSSAGQIYEQYFGPGTRLTVT.

The rearrangement links TRBV7-2 to TRBJ2-7, with 8 bases matching TRBD2. V gave up 4 bases and J gave up 4 bases; unmatched junction bases: 6. CDR1 SGHTA and CDR2 FQGNSA come from the germline V gene. The CDR3 contains 14 residues. The DNA of the CDR3 is TGTGCCAGCAGCTCCAAGCGGGGGAATTACGAGCAGTACTTC. It is translated as CASSSKRGNYEQYF.

The rearrangement links TRBV19 to TRBJ2-7, with D perhaps TRBD2 (6 bases). With 4 bases removed from V and 0 bases from J, the gap between germline ends came to 13 bases. This CDR3 comprises 15 residues. Germline CDR1 and CDR2: LNHDA and SQIVND (reference sequence). CDR3 loop: CASSKAGLASYEQYF. The CDR3 bases are TGTGCCAGTAGTAAGGCGGGACTGGCCTCCTACGAGCAGTACTTC.

This clone is large in the sample. V and J are TRBV6-1 and TRBJ2-7; a possible D gene is TRBD1 (5 bases). This CDR3 has 16 residues. Germline V gene sequence: CDR1 MNHNS, CDR2 SASEGT. Deletions cut 0 bases from V and 3 bases from J, with 15 bases between. The CDR3 region is CASSEAPVGVGYEQYF. The DNA of the CDR3 is TGTGCCAGCAGTGAAGCGCCCGTAGGGGTCGGCTACGAGCAGTACTTC.